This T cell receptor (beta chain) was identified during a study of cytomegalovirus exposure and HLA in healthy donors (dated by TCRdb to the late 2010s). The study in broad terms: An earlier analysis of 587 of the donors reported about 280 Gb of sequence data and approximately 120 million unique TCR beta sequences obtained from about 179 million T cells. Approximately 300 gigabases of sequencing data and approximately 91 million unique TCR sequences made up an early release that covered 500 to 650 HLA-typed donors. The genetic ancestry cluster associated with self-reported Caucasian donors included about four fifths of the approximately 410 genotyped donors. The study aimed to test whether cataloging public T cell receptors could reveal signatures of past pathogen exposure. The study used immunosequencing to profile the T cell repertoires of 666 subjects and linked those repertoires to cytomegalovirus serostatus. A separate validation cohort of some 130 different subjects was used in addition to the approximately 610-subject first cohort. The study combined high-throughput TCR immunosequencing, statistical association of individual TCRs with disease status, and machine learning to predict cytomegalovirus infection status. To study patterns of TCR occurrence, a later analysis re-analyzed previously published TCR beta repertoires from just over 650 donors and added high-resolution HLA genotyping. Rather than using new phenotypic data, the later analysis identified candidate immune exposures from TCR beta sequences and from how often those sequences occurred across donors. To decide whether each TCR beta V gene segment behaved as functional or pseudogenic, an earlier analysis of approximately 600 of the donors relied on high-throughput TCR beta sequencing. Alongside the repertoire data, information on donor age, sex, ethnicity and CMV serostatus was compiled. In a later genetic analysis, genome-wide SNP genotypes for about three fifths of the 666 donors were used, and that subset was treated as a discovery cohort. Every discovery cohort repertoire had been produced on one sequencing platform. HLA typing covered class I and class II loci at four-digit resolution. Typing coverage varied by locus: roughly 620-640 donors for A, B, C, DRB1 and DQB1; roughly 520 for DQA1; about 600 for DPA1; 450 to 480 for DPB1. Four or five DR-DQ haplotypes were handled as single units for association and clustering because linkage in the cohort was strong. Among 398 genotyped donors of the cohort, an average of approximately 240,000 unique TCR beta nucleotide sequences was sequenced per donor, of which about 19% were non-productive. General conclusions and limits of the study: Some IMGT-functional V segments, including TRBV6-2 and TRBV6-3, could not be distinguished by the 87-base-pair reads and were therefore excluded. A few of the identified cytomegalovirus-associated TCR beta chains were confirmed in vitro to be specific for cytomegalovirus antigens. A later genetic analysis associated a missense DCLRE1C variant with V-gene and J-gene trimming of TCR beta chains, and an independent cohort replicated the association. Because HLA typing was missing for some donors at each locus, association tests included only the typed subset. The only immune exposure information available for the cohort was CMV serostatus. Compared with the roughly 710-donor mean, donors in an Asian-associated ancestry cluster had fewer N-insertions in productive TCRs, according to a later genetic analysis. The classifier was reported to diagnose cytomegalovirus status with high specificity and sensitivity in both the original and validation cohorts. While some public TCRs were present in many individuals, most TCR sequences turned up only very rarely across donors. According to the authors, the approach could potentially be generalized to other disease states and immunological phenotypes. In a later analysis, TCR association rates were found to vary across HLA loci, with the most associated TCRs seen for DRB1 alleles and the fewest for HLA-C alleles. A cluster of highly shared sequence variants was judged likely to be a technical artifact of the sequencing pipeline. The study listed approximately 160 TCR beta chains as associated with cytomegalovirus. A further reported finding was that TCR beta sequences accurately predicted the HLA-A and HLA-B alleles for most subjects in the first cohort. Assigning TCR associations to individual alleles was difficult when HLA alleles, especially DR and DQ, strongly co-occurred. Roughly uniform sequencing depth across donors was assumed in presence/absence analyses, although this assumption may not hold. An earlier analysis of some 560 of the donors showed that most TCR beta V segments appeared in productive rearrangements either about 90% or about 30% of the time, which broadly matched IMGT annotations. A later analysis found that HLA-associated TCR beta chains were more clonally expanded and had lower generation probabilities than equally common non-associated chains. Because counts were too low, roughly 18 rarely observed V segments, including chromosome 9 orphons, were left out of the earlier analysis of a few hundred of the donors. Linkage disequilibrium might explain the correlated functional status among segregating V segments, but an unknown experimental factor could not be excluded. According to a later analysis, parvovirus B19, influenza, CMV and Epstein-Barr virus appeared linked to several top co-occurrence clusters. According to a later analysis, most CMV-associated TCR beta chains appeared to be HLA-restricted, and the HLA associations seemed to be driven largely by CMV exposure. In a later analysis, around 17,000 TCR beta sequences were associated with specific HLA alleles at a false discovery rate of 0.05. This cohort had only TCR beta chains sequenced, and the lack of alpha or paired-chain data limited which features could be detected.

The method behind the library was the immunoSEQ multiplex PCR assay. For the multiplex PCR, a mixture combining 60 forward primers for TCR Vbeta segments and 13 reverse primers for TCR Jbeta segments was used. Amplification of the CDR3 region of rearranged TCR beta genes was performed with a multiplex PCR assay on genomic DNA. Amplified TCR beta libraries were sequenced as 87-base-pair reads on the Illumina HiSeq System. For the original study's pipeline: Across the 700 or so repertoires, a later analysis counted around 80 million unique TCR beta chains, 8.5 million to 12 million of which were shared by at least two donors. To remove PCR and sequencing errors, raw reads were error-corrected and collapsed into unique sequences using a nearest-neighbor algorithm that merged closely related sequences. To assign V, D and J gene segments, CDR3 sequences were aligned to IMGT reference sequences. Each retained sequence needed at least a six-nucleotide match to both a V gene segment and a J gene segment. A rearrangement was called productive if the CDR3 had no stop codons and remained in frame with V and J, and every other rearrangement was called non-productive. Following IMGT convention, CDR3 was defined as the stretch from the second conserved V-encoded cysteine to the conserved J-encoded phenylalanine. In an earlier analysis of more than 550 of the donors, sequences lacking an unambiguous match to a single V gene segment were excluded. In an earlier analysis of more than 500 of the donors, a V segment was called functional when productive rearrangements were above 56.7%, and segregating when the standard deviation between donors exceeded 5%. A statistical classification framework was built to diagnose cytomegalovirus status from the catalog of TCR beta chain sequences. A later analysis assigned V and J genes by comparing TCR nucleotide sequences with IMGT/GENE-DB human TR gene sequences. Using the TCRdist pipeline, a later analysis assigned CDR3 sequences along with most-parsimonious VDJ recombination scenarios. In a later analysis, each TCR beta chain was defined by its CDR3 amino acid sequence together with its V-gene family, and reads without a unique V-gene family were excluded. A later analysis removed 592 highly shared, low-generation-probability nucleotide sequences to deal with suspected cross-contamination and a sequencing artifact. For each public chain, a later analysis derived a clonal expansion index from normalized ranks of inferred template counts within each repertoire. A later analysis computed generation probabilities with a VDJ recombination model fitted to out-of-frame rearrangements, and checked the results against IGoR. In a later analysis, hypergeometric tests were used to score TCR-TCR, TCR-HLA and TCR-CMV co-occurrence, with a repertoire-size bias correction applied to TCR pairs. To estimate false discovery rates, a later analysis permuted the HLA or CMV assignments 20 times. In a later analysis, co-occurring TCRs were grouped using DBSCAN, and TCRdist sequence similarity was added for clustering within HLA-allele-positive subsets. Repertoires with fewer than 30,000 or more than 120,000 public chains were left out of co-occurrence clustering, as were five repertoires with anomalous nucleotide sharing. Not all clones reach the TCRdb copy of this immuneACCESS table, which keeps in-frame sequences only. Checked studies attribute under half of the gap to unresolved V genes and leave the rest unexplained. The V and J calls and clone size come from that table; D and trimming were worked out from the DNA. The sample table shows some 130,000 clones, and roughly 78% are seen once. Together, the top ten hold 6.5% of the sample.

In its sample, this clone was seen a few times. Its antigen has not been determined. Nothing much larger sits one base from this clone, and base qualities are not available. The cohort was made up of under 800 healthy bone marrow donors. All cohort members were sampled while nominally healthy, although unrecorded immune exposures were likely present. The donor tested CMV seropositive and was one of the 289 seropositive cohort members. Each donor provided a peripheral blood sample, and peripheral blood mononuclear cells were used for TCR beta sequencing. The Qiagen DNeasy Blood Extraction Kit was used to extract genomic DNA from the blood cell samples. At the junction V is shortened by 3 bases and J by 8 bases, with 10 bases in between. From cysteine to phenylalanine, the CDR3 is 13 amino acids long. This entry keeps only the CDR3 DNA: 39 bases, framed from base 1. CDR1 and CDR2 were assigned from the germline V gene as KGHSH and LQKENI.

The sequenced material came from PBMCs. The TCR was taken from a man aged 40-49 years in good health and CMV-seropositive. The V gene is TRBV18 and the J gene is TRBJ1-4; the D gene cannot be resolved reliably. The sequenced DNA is TGTGCCAGCTCACCCAAGGGAGGGGAAAAACTGTTTTTT. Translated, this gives CASSPKGGEKLFF.